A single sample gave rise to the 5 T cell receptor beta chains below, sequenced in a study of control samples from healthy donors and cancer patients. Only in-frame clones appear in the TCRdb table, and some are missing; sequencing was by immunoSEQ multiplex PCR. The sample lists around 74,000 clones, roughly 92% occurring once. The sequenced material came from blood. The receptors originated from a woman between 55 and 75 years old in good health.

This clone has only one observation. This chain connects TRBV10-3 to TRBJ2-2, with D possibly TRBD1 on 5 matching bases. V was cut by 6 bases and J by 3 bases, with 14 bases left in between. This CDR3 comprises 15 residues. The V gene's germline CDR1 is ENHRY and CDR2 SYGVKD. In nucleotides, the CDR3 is TGTGCCATCAGGGGCCCCCAGGGTGACACCGGGGAGCTGTTTTTT. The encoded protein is CAIRGPQGDTGELFF.

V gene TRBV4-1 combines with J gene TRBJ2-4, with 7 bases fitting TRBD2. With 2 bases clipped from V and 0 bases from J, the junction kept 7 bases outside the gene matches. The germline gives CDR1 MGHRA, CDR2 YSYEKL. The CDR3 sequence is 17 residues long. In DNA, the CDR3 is TGCGCCAGCAGCCAACTTGGACTAGGACTAGCCAAAAACATTCAGTACTTC. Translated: CASSQLGLGLAKNIQYF.

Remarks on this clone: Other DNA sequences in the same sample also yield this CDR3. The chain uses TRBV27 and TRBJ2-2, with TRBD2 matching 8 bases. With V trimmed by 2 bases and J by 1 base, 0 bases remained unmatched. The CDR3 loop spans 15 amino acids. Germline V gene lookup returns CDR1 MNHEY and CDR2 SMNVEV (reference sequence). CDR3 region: CASSLSGRNTGELFF. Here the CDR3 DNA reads TGTGCCAGCAGTTTAAGCGGGAGGAACACCGGGGAGCTGTTTTTT.

CDR3 nucleotides: TGTGCCAGCAGCGGGACTAGCGGGACGTTTAACGAGCAGTACTTC. This sequence encodes CASSGTSGTFNEQYF. The chain links TRBV2 to TRBJ2-7; 13 bases are shared with TRBD2. In germline, CDR1 is SNHLY, CDR2 FYNNEI. Trimming at V came to 6 bases and at J to 5 bases, leaving 7 bases not matched to a gene. CDR3 size: 15 residues.

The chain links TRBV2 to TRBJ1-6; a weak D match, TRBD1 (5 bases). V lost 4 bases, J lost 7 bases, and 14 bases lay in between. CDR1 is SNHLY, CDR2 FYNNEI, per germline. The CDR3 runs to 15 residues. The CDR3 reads CASSVTAVGNSPLHF. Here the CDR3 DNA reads TGTGCCAGCAGTGTGACAGCCGTGGGAAATTCACCCCTCCACTTT. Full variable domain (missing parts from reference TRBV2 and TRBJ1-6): EPEVTQTPSHQVTQMGQEVILRCVPISNHLYFYWYRQILGQKVEFLVSFYNNEISEKSEIFDDQFSVERPDGSNFTLKIRSTKLEDSAMYFCASSVTAVGNSPLHFGNGTRLTVT.